The 13 T cell receptor beta chains below all came from one sample that was sequenced in a study of PD-1 blockade in classical Hodgkin lymphoma. Method: immunoSEQ multiplex PCR; TCRdb's copy keeps in-frame clones and lacks some. The repertoire holds 45,000 to 55,000 clones, with about 75% as singletons. As for time point: cycle 4 day 1 (C4D1), after less than 7 weeks of nivolumab. Exposure to brentuximab vedotin varied, and each patient had relapsed following autologous stem cell transplantation. The sample consisted of peripheral blood mononuclear cells (PBMCs), taken before the fourth cycle of nivolumab. The receptors were sampled from a human donor with classical Hodgkin lymphoma.

The chain recombines TRBV11-2 with TRBJ2-2; D may be TRBD2 (6 bases). Trimming took 6 bases from V and 0 from J, leaving 14 bases between them. The CDR3 is 16 residues long. Germline lookup yields CDR1 SGHAT and CDR2 FQNNGV. CDR3 residues: CASSWTVAANTGELFF. CDR3 bases: TGTGCCAGCAGTTGGACGGTAGCGGCGAACACCGGGGAGCTGTTTTTT. Supplemented by reference TRBV11-2 and TRBJ2-2, the full variable domain reads EAGVAQSPRYKIIEKRQSVAFWCNPISGHATLYWYQQILGQGPKLLIQFQNNGVVDDSQLPKDRFSAERLKGVDSTLKIQPAKLEDSAVYLCASSWTVAANTGELFFGEGSRLTVL.

The chain recombines TRBV10-3 with TRBJ1-4; TRBD1 matches 8 bases. Losses at the gene ends were 5 bases for V and 8 bases for J; bases not matched to a gene: 7. This CDR3 comprises 14 residues. Looked up from germline, CDR1 is ENHRY and CDR2 is SYGVKD. DNA for the CDR3: TGTGCCATCAGTCCGGACAGGGATGGAGAAAAACTGTTTTTT. Translated: CAISPDRDGEKLFF.

The chain is built from TRBV7-2 and TRBJ2-2; D remains ambiguous. This CDR3 is built from 14 residues. V dropped 7 bases and J dropped 3 bases, with 12 bases sitting between them. Germline values: CDR1 SGHTA, CDR2 FQGNSA. The CDR3, as DNA: TGTGCCAGCACCTTGGGCCTTTACACCGGGGAGCTGTTTTTT. Protein product: CASTLGLYTGELFF.

J is TRBJ2-3 and V is TRBV7-6; D not resolved. V dropped 1 base and J dropped 3 bases, with 2 bases sitting between them. The germline CDR1 and CDR2 sequences are SGHVS and FNYEAQ. The CDR3 sequence is 12 residues long. CDR3 coding DNA: TGTGCCAGCAGCTTAGGGACAGATACGCAGTATTTT. Its translation: CASSLGTDTQYF.

This clone was recorded at least ten times. The J gene is TRBJ2-5, the V gene TRBV7-6; a possible D gene is TRBD2 (5 bases). CDR3 length: 14 residues. V was clipped by 5 bases and J by 4 bases, with 14 bases between them. The germline gives CDR1 SGHVS, CDR2 FNYEAQ. CDR3 loop: CASSNLAGVETQYF. DNA for the CDR3: TGTGCCAGCAGCAACCTAGCCGGGGTAGAGACCCAGTACTTC.

This chain connects TRBV11-2 to TRBJ2-5, with a weak D call TRBD2 (5 bases). Germline CDR1 and CDR2: SGHAT and FQNNGV. The CDR3 totals 15 residues. Trimming shortened V by 4 bases and J by 3 bases, and 15 bases separated the two germline ends. CDR3 amino acids: CASSSTRREKETQYF. The CDR3 nucleotides are TGTGCCAGCAGCTCCACTCGCCGGGAAAAAGAGACCCAGTACTTC.

The chain joins TRBV10-3 to TRBJ1-3, with a tentative D call TRBD1 (5 bases). The germline V gene has CDR1 ENHRY and CDR2 SYGVKD. Trimming stripped 6 bases from V and 0 bases from J, with 12 bases between. The CDR3 spans 15 residues. In nucleotides, the CDR3 is TGTGCCATCAGGAGGGACGGGAGCTCTGGAAACACCATATATTTT. As protein: CAIRRDGSSGNTIYF.

V is TRBV18 and J is TRBJ1-1; TRBD1 matches 7 bases. Germline V gene sequence: CDR1 KGHSH, CDR2 LQKENI. Trimming cost V 1 base and J 3 bases; bases outside gene matches: 5. This CDR3 is built from 15 residues. CDR3 protein: CASSPRITGDTEAFF. The CDR3 DNA reads TGTGCCAGCTCACCACGCATAACAGGGGACACTGAAGCTTTCTTT.

The chain carries TRBV7-9 and TRBJ2-7, with TRBD2 as a possible D gene (5 bases). This CDR3 is built from 13 residues. The V and J ends lost 4 bases and 4 bases respectively, with 11 bases between them. Germline CDR1 and CDR2: SEHNR and FQNEAQ (reference sequence). CDR3 sequence reads: CASSYGLIYEQYF. DNA of the CDR3: TGTGCCAGCAGCTACGGACTCATTTACGAGCAGTACTTC.

This chain connects TRBV7-9 to TRBJ1-2, with 7 bases matching TRBD1. Trimming at V came to 1 base and at J to 11 bases, leaving 4 bases not matched to a gene. This CDR3 has 12 amino acids. Germline V gene lookup returns CDR1 SEHNR and CDR2 FQNEAQ (reference sequence). CDR3 residues: CASSLGQGLYTF. CDR3 nucleotides: TGTGCCAGCAGCTTAGGACAGGGTCTTTACACCTTC.

The J gene is TRBJ2-1, the V gene TRBV9, with D maybe TRBD2 (6 bases). V lost 3 bases, J lost 4 bases, and 14 bases lay in between. The CDR3 extends over 15 amino acids. Per the germline V gene, CDR1 is SGDLS and CDR2 is YYNGEE. CDR3 sequence (DNA): TGTGCCAGCAGCGCCGACAGAGCGGGTTACAATGAGCAGTTCTTC. The encoded protein is CASSADRAGYNEQFF.

The CDR3 protein is CASSSRRGGYTF. The CDR3 nucleotides read TGTGCCAGCAGCTCACGTAGAGGTGGCTACACCTTC. V is TRBV5-4 and J is TRBJ1-2; the D is unclear. V was trimmed by 3 bases and J by 7 bases, leaving 10 bases between them. From germline, CDR1 is SGHNT and CDR2 YYREEE (reference sequence). The CDR3 is 12 amino acids. Drawing the rest from reference TRBV5-4 and TRBJ1-2, the complete variable domain is ETGVTQSPTHLIKTRGQQVTLRCSSQSGHNTVSWYQQALGQGPQFIFQYYREEENGRGNFPPRFSGLQFPNYSSELNVNALELDDSALYLCASSSRRGGYTFGSGTRLTVV.

J is TRBJ2-1 and V is TRBV9; TRBD2 agrees at 13 bases. The V segment lost 5 bases and the J segment 3 bases; nucleotides outside the gene matches: 5. The CDR3 is 16 amino acids. CDR1 SGDLS and CDR2 YYNGEE come from the germline V gene. The CDR3: CASSAGTSGIYNEQFF. Here the CDR3 DNA reads TGTGCCAGCAGTGCCGGGACTAGCGGGATCTACAATGAGCAGTTCTTC.